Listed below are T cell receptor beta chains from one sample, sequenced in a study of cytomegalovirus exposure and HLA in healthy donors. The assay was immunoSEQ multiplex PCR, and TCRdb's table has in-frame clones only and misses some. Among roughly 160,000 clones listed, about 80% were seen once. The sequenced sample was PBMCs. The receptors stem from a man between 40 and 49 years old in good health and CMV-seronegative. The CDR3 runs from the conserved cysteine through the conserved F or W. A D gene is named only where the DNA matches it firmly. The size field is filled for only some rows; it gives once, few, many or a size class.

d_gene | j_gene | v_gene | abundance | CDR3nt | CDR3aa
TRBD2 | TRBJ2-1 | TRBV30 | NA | TGTGCCTCCGTAGGACTAGCGGGGCACAATGAGCAGTTCTTC | CASVGLAGHNEQFF
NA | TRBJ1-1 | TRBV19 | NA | TGTGCCAGTAGTAGTTACAGGGAGAACACTGAAGCTTTCTTT | CASSSYRENTEAFF
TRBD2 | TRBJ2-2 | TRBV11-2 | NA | TGTGCCAGCAGCTTAACCGGACTAGCGGGACTCACCGGGGAGCTGTTTTTT | CASSLTGLAGLTGELFF
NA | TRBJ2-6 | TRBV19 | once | TGTGCCAGTAAAGACGGAGCTGGGGCCAACGTCCTGACTTTC | CASKDGAGANVLTF
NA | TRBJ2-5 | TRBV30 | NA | TGTGCCTGGAGTGTACGAAGGATACGGGGGGAGACCCAGTACTTC | CAWSVRRIRGETQYF
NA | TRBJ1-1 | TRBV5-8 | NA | TGTGCCAGCAGCTTGGGGTTGGAGACTGAAGCTTTCTTT | CASSLGLETEAFF
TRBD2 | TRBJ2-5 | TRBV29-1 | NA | TGCAGCGTAATACTATGGGGCGGGGGAGAGACCCAGTACTTC | CSVILWGGGETQYF
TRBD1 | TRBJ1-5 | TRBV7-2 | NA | TGTGCCAGCAGCTCAACAGGGGATCACCAGCCCCAGCATTTT | CASSSTGDHQPQHF
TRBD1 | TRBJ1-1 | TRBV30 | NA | TGTGCCTGGAGTTTCAGGGGGGCTGAAGCTTTCTTT | CAWSFRGAEAFF
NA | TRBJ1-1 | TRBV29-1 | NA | TGCAGCCAACAGACGGGAAACACTGAAGCTTTCTTT | CSQQTGNTEAFF
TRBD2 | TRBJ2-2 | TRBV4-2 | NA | TGTGCCAGCAGCCCCACTGGCGGGAGTACGACCGGGGAGCTGTTTTTT | CASSPTGGSTTGELFF
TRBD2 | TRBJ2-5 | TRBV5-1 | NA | TGCGCCAGCAGCTTGAGCGGGATCCAAGAGACCCAGTACTTC | CASSLSGIQETQYF
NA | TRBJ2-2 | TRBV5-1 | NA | TGCGCCAGCAACCAGGGATCGAACACCGGGGAGCTGTTTTTT | CASNQGSNTGELFF
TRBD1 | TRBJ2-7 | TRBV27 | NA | TGTGCCAGCAGTTTTTCCCGGCAGGGGGCCTCCTACGAGCAGTACTTC | CASSFSRQGASYEQYF
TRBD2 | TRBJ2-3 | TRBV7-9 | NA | TGTGCCAGCACCCCTGTAGCGGGAGGGCCGGGGGTAGATACGCAGTATTTT | CASTPVAGGPGVDTQYF
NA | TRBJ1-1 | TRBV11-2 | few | TGTGCCAGCAGCTTAGGATCCGCGGGGAAAACTGAAGCTTTCTTT | CASSLGSAGKTEAFF
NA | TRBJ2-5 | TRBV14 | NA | TGTGCCAGCAGCCAAGATTTGGGCAGGGCTAAGACCCAGTACTTC | CASSQDLGRAKTQYF
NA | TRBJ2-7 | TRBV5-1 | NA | TGCGCCAGCAGCTTGGAGGGGCGCGAGCAGTACTTC | CASSLEGREQYF
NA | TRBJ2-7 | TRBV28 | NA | TGTGCCAGCAGTTTGATCAGGGACAGTAGCGGCTACGAGCAGTACTTC | CASSLIRDSSGYEQYF
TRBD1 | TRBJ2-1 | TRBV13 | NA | TGTGCCAGCAGCTTAGGTGAAGGGGGCGCTTCCAATGAGCAGTTCTTC | CASSLGEGGASNEQFF
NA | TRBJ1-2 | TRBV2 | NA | TGTGCCAGCAGTGAAAGGGTCCAGGGTGACTATGGCTACACCTTC | CASSERVQGDYGYTF
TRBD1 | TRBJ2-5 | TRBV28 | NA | TGTGCCAGCGACGAGGACAGGGGGCTGGAGACCCAGTACTTC | CASDEDRGLETQYF
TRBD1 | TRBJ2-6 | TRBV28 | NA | TGTGCCAGCAGTAGCAGGGGGTACAGGGCCAACGGCCTGACTTTC | CASSSRGYRANGLTF
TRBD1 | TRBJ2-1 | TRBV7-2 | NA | TGTGCCAGCAGCCGACAGGGAAGCTCCTACAATGAGCAGTTCTTC | CASSRQGSSYNEQFF
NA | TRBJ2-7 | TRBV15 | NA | TGTGCCACCAGCAGAGATCCTCGCTCCTACGAGCAGTACTTC | CATSRDPRSYEQYF
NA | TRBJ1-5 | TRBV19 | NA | TGTGCCAGTAGTCGACAGTATAGCAATCAGCCCCAGCATTTT | CASSRQYSNQPQHF
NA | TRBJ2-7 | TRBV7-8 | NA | TGTGCCAGCAGCACCGCCGCGGAGGCATACGAGCAGTACTTC | CASSTAAEAYEQYF
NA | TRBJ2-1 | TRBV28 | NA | TGTGCCAGCAGTTTGGACTCAAAAGCCTACAATGAGCAGTTCTTC | CASSLDSKAYNEQFF
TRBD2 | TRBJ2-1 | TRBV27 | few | TGTGCCAGCAGTTCAAGCGGGGGCTCCTACAATGAGCAGTTCTTC | CASSSSGGSYNEQFF
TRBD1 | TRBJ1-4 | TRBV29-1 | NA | TGCAGCGTTGAAGGACAGGGGCGTGAAAAACTGTTTTTT | CSVEGQGREKLFF
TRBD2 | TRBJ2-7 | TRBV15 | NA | TGTGCCACCAGCAGAGATTCAGCGGGAGGGCGCGAGCAGTACTTC | CATSRDSAGGREQYF
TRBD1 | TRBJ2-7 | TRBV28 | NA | TGTGCCAGCAGTTTAGTCCTCCCGGGACAGGGGGGCGAGCAGTACTTC | CASSLVLPGQGGEQYF
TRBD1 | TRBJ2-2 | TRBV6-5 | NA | TGTGCCAGCAGTCGTACAGGGGGCAGCACCGGGGAGCTGTTTTTT | CASSRTGGSTGELFF
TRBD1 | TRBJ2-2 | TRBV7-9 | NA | TGTGCCAGCAGCCCCAGGGGGCCAGAGACCGGGGAGCTGTTTTTT | CASSPRGPETGELFF
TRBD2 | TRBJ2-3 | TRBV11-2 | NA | TGTGCCAGCAGCTTTAGCGGGAGGTTCCCGGATACGCAGTATTTT | CASSFSGRFPDTQYF
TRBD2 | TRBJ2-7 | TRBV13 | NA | TGTGCCAGCAGCCTATCCCATACTAGCGGGAGAATACGCGAGCAGTACTTC | CASSLSHTSGRIREQYF
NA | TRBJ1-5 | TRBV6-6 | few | TGTGCCAGCAGCAAAAATCAGCCCCAGCATTTT | CASSKNQPQHF
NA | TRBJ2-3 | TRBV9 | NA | TGTGCCAGCAGCGTCAGGGGAGACACCACAGATACGCAGTATTTT | CASSVRGDTTDTQYF
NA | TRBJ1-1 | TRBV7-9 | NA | TGTGCCAGCAGCTTAGCCAGGGCGCCTAACACTGAAGCTTTCTTT | CASSLARAPNTEAFF
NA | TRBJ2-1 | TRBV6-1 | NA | TGTGCCAGCACCCTAATAGGGGGGGCCTTGGATGAGCAGTTCTTC | CASTLIGGALDEQFF
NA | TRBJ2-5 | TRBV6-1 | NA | TGTGCCAGCTCTGCAGGCCAGATAGAGACCCAGTACTTC | CASSAGQIETQYF
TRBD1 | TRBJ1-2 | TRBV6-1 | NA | TGTGCCAGCAAATTATCGGGACAGCCCTACTATGGCTACACCTTC | CASKLSGQPYYGYTF
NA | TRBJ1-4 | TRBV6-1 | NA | TGTGCCGGGGGCCGGGAACGCAATGAAAAACTGTTTTTT | CAGGRERNEKLFF